Listed here are 27 T cell receptor beta chains from one sample, sequenced in a study of PD-1 blockade in classical Hodgkin lymphoma. Stated time point: cycle 4 day 1 (C4D1), after 5 to 7 weeks of nivolumab. All patients experienced relapse after autologous stem cell transplantation, and brentuximab vedotin exposure was variable. The study purified CD4+ T cells from thawed PBMCs using magnetic negative selection. Libraries were prepared by immunoSEQ multiplex PCR; TCRdb keeps only in-frame clonotypes and omits some of them. The sample records around 29,000 clones, approximately 81% being singletons. Sample: CD4+ T cells from blood, taken before the fourth cycle of nivolumab. The receptor set was obtained from a human donor with classical Hodgkin lymphoma.

The V gene is TRBV28, the J gene TRBJ1-4, with 7 bases that match TRBD1. V lost 9 bases, J lost 5 bases, and 3 bases stayed unmatched. Per the germline V gene, CDR1 is MDHEN and CDR2 is SYDVKM. This CDR3 contains 12 residues. The CDR3 DNA sequence: TGTGCCAGTCTACAGGGGAATGAAAAACTGTTTTTT. Amino acid sequence: CASLQGNEKLFF.

This chain links TRBV5-1 with TRBJ2-3; D possibly uses TRBD1 or TRBD2 (6 bases each). The CDR3 length is 15 residues. V was trimmed by 0 bases and J by 0 bases, leaving 8 bases between them. The germline gives CDR1 SGHRS, CDR2 YFSETQ. The CDR3 loop reads CASSLVGGSTDTQYF. In DNA form, the CDR3 reads TGCGCCAGCAGCTTGGTGGGGGGCAGCACAGATACGCAGTATTTT.

The chain has TRBV5-6 and TRBJ2-4; 7 nucleotides align to TRBD2. The V gene end was trimmed by 6 bases and the J gene end by 8 bases; junction bases not matched to a gene: 8. Looked up from germline, CDR1 is SGHDT and CDR2 is YYEEEE. The CDR3 extends over 13 amino acids. As DNA, the CDR3 is TGTGCCAGCATCATGGGAGGGATGGACATTCAGTACTTC. Translated, it gives CASIMGGMDIQYF.

V usage is TRBV11-3 and J usage is TRBJ1-4; 9 positions agree with TRBD1. The CDR3 has 18 amino acids. The germline V gene encodes CDR1 SGHNT and CDR2 YENEEA. V gave up 0 bases and J gave up 8 bases; unmatched junction bases: 13. CDR3: CASSLDGRRTGELEKLFF. CDR3 nucleotides: TGTGCCAGCAGCTTAGACGGCCGGCGGACAGGGGAGTTGGAAAAACTGTTTTTT.

In its sample, this clone was seen once. The CDR3: CASSFLGSGNTIYF. In nucleotides, the CDR3 is TGTGCCAGCAGCTTCTTAGGGTCTGGAAACACCATATATTTT. V gene TRBV13 combines with J gene TRBJ1-3; the D is unclear. The CDR3 is made up of 14 amino acids. The V gene's germline CDR1 is PRHDT and CDR2 FYEKMQ (reference sequence). Between the trimmed V and J ends, which lost 3 bases and 1 base, there was a span of 7 bases.

The V gene is TRBV28, the J gene TRBJ2-3, with TRBD1 as a possible D gene (6 bases). The CDR3 runs to 14 residues. V lost 7 bases and J lost 0, with 11 bases in between. CDR1 and CDR2 from the germline V gene are MDHEN and SYDVKM. CDR3 residues: CASIRGGSTDTQYF. The CDR3 DNA reads TGTGCCAGCATTAGAGGGGGAAGCACAGATACGCAGTATTTT.

Here the CDR3 reads CASSHADRVGEKLFF. The DNA of the CDR3 is TGCGCCAGCAGCCATGCGGACAGGGTGGGAGAAAAACTGTTTTTT. This chain connects TRBV4-1 to TRBJ1-4; 8 bases are shared with TRBD1. Looked up from germline, CDR1 is MGHRA and CDR2 is YSYEKL. The CDR3 length is 15 residues. V was clipped by 3 bases and J by 8 bases; unmatched bases: 8.

This clone was recorded a few times. Other DNA sequences in this sample translate to the same CDR3. This chain uses TRBV19 with TRBJ2-3, with D unresolved. CDR1 LNHDA and CDR2 SQIVND come from the germline V gene (reference sequence). Trimming pared 3 bases from V and 3 bases from J, leaving 4 bases between. The CDR3 contains 12 residues. For the CDR3, the DNA is TGTGCCAGTAGTATCGGGACAGATACGCAGTATTTT. Amino acids: CASSIGTDTQYF.

The chain uses TRBV5-1 and TRBJ2-5, with D perhaps matching TRBD1 or TRBD2 (5 bases each). Germline values: CDR1 SGHRS, CDR2 YFSETQ. The V end was cut by 4 bases, the J end by 6 bases, with 13 bases between. This CDR3 comprises 13 residues. The CDR3 reads CASSPGTEKTQYF. As DNA, the CDR3 is TGCGCCAGCAGCCCCGGGACCGAGAAGACCCAGTACTTC.

The chain is built from TRBV6-5 and TRBJ2-7; 8 bases agree with TRBD2. Germline assignment: CDR1 MNHEY and CDR2 SVGAGI. This CDR3 comprises 13 residues. J lost 5 bases, V lost 11 bases, and 11 bases had no gene match. Here the CDR3 DNA reads TGTGCCTCCCGACCCGGGGGGGAGCACGAGCAGTACTTC. Its protein product is CASRPGGEHEQYF.

This clone showed up just once. This sequence joins TRBV2 and TRBJ2-3; no firm D call. Trimming took off 9 bases at V and 4 bases at J, with 8 bases between the two ends. The CDR3 is made up of 11 amino acids. Germline values: CDR1 SNHLY, CDR2 FYNNEI. CDR3 loop: CASLRSDTQYF. The CDR3 DNA is TGTGCCAGTTTGAGGTCAGATACGCAGTATTTT.

The rearrangement joins TRBV18 to TRBJ2-1; D remains ambiguous. The germline V gene encodes CDR1 KGHSH and CDR2 LQKENI. CDR3 length: 11 amino acids. The V end was cut by 2 bases, the J end by 10 bases, with 6 bases between. CDR3 nucleotide sequence: TGTGCCAGCTCACCAGGACCAGAGCAGTTCTTC. It is translated as CASSPGPEQFF.

There are a few counts of this clone. The chain carries TRBV5-1 and TRBJ1-4, with a tentative D call TRBD1 (6 bases). The V end lost 3 bases, the J end lost 8 bases, and 20 bases lay between the germline ends. This CDR3 is built from 16 residues. CDR1 is SGHRS, CDR2 YFSETQ, per germline. This chain's CDR3 is CASSSTLSGVGEKLFF. In nucleotides, the CDR3 is TGCGCCAGCAGCTCAACCCTCTCAGGGGTGGGGGAAAAACTGTTTTTT. Full variable domain (rest looked up from reference TRBV5-1 and TRBJ1-4): KAGVTQTPRYLIKTRGQQVTLSCSPISGHRSVSWYQQTPGQGLQFLFEYFSETQRNKGNFPGRFSGRQFSNSRSEMNVSTLELGDSALYLCASSSTLSGVGEKLFFGSGTQLSVL.

The chain carries TRBV5-1 and TRBJ2-3; 8 bases are shared with TRBD2. The CDR3 runs to 15 residues. Germline values: CDR1 SGHRS, CDR2 YFSETQ. V was pared by 2 bases and J by 6 bases, with 8 bases of the junction left unmatched. CDR3 DNA: TGCGCCAGCAGCTTTAGACTAGCGAGGGGGGATACGCAGTATTTT. The encoded protein is CASSFRLARGDTQYF.

The chain carries TRBV27 and TRBJ1-2; possible D gene TRBD1, 5 bases. This CDR3 has 15 amino acids. Per germline, CDR1 MNHEY and CDR2 SMNVEV (reference sequence). Trimming removed 3 bases at V and 4 bases at J, with 15 bases between. This CDR3 is CASSFAVGGVYGYTF. The CDR3, as DNA: TGTGCCAGCAGTTTTGCCGTAGGAGGGGTCTATGGCTACACCTTC.

The chain has TRBV15 and TRBJ2-3, with D possibly TRBD1 on 7 matching bases. The CDR3 sequence is 16 residues long. The ends were cut back, 4 bases at V and 4 bases at J, with 18 bases in the middle. From germline, CDR1 is LNHNV and CDR2 YYDKDF (reference sequence). The chain's CDR3 is CATSNFGGGDSDTQYF. As DNA, the CDR3 is TGTGCCACCAGCAATTTCGGAGGGGGCGACTCAGATACGCAGTATTTT.

The V call is TRBV28, the J call TRBJ1-1; possible D gene TRBD1, 6 bases. Germline V lookup: CDR1 MDHEN, CDR2 SYDVKM. The length of the CDR3 is 15 residues. The V end lost 1 base, the J end lost 0 bases, and 9 bases lay between the germline ends. Here the CDR3 reads CASSLLGGMNTEAFF. The CDR3 nucleotides read TGTGCCAGCAGTTTATTAGGGGGGATGAACACTGAAGCTTTCTTT.

In DNA form, the CDR3 reads TGTGCCAGCAGCTTAACACAGGGAGGTTATGGCTACACCTTC. It codes for CASSLTQGGYGYTF. This sequence joins TRBV11-1 and TRBJ1-2, with D maybe TRBD1 (6 bases). Trimming shortened V by 2 bases and J by 5 bases, and 12 bases separated the two germline ends. The CDR3 has 14 residues. Germline V gene lookup returns CDR1 SGHAT and CDR2 FQDESV (reference sequence).

The chain couples TRBV12-5 to TRBJ2-2; 14 bases are a match to TRBD2. Trimming cost V 4 bases and J 3 bases; bases outside gene matches: 13. Per germline, CDR1 LGHNT and CDR2 FRNRAP. This CDR3 region has 20 residues. In nucleotides, the CDR3 is TGTGCTAGTGGTTCCCGGCCGGGACTAGCGGGGGAAATCTACACCGGGGAGCTGTTTTTT. Protein sequence: CASGSRPGLAGEIYTGELFF.

The count of this clone is one. The same CDR3 also results from other DNA sequences found in this sample. The chain uses TRBV5-1 and TRBJ2-5; 7 bases match TRBD1. J was trimmed by 2 bases and V by 0 bases; bases with no gene match: 1. Germline values: CDR1 SGHRS, CDR2 YFSETQ. The CDR3 loop spans 14 amino acids. The CDR3 DNA is TGCGCCAGCAGCTTGGGACAGGGTCAAGAGACCCAGTACTTC. Amino acids: CASSLGQGQETQYF.

V and J are TRBV5-1 and TRBJ1-6; D unclear. The CDR3 has 14 amino acids. Germline CDR1 reads SGHRS; CDR2 reads YFSETQ. Trimming removed 0 bases at V and 9 bases at J, with 10 bases between. In nucleotides, the CDR3 is TGCGCCAGCAGCTTGGCCGGGGATAGTTCACCCCTCCACTTT. Translated, it gives CASSLAGDSSPLHF.

This CDR3 is CASSLKDGNSPLHF. CDR3 nucleotides: TGTGCCAGCAGCTTGAAGGATGGGAATTCACCCCTCCACTTT. The rearrangement uses TRBV7-8 and TRBJ1-6, with D uncertain. Germline CDR1 SGHVS, CDR2 FQNEAQ. V was clipped by 3 bases and J by 7 bases, with 10 bases between them. This CDR3 has 14 residues.

The V call is TRBV30, the J call TRBJ1-6, with D unclear. CDR1 and CDR2 from the germline V gene are GTSNPN and SVGIG (reference sequence). V was pared by 4 bases and J by 8 bases, with 15 bases between. The CDR3 extends over 14 amino acids. Here the CDR3 DNA reads TGTGCCTGGACCGTTGGTGTCAGTTATTCACCCCTCCACTTT. Residues: CAWTVGVSYSPLHF.

V is TRBV5-5 and J is TRBJ1-4; D is undetermined. V shed 0 bases and J shed 2 bases, with 8 bases lying between them. This CDR3 has 15 amino acids. Germline V gene sequence: CDR1 SGHKS, CDR2 YYEKEE (reference sequence). The CDR3: CASSLDLYTNEKLFF. The CDR3 DNA sequence: TGTGCCAGCAGCTTGGACCTCTATACTAATGAAAAACTGTTTTTT.

The rearrangement links TRBV7-8 to TRBJ1-6; 8 bases fit TRBD1. The junction had 3 bases not matched to a gene; V was cut back by 4 bases and J by 7 bases. CDR1 SGHVS and CDR2 FQNEAQ come from the germline V gene. The CDR3 runs 14 residues. CDR3 protein: CASSSGQENSPLHF. The DNA of the CDR3 is TGTGCCAGCAGCTCGGGACAGGAGAATTCACCCCTCCACTTT.

The rearrangement joins TRBV4-2 to TRBJ2-1; TRBD2 aligns across 7 bases. Looked up from germline, CDR1 is LGHNA and CDR2 is YNFKEQ. There are 15 residues in the CDR3. Trimming took 4 bases from V and 2 from J; bases not matched to a gene: 5. DNA for the CDR3: TGTGCCAGCAGCCCGAGTGGGGGGGCCTACAATGAGCAGTTCTTC. It is translated as CASSPSGGAYNEQFF.

This chain's CDR3 is CASRAGTQEAETQYF. CDR3 DNA sequence: TGTGCCAGCAGGGCAGGGACCCAGGAGGCAGAGACCCAGTACTTC. J is TRBJ2-5 and V is TRBV2; tentatively, D is TRBD1 or TRBD2 (5 bases each). The CDR3 is 15 residues long. Looked up from germline, CDR1 is SNHLY and CDR2 is FYNNEI. V was shortened by 6 bases and J by 4 bases, with 18 bases between the two germline ends.